The clone carrying this TCR beta chain was seen ten or more times. Peripheral blood from each donor was collected in a volume of approximately 10 milliliters. These data are taken from a study of blood T cells in healthy people across ages. Sample-barcoded 5' priming and a J-beta primer mix drove a second PCR of about 6 to 12 cycles. MiXCR was run by TCRdb on the 5' RACE reads, yielding one entry per CDR3 protein. The table shows over 450,000 distinct CDR3 sequences, with 24% occurring only once. The same data also contributed to another study, on T cells of mothers and their children.

This TCR derives from a boy between 10 and 17 years old in good health. The material sequenced was blood.

In DNA, the CDR3 is TGTGCCAGCAGTTCTCCCTCGAACACTGAAGCTTTCTTT. Translation gives CASSSPSNTEAFF. The V and J genes are TRBV6-2 or TRBV6-3 and TRBJ1-1; the D is unclear. Trimming shortened V by 4 bases and J by 1 base, and 7 bases separated the two germline ends. CDR1 is MNHEY and CDR2 is SVGEGT in the germline V gene. This CDR3 spans 13 amino acids.